The T cell receptor (beta chain) described here comes from a study of blood T cell repertoires in COVID-19. For the study at large: Acute and convalescent COVID-19 samples came from the United States, Italy and Spain. PBMCs, B-cell-depleted T cells, or T cells were the source of the cDNA or gDNA that made up the material.

The CDR3 runs 16 residues. CDR1 is SGHRS and CDR2 is YFSETQ in the germline V gene. V shed 4 bases and J shed 1 base, with 16 bases lying between them. Original analysis: Nucleated cell number was recorded as an estimate derived from reference gene primer amplification. TCRdb keeps only in-frame clones here, not all; method: immunoSEQ multiplex PCR. V and J calls and clone size follow that table, whereas D and trimming were derived from the DNA. There are approximately 90,000 clones in the sample; about 90% occur only once, and roughly 17% lies in the top ten. The receptor comes from a human donor in a cohort sampled during active COVID-19. Sequencing was carried out using peripheral blood. The chain has TRBV5-1 and TRBJ2-3; a weak D match, TRBD1 (6 bases). CDR3 sequence: CASSPGYRVRTDTQYF. CDR3 DNA: TGCGCCAGCAGCCCCGGGTACAGGGTCCGCACAGATACGCAGTATTTT.